What follows are 13 T cell receptor beta chains derived from one specimen sequenced in a study of blood T cell repertoires in COVID-19. Repertoires were generated with immunoSEQ multiplex PCR, while TCRdb's copy carries only in-frame clones and drops some. The table has roughly 110,000 clones, 75% to 90% seen once. The sample consisted of peripheral blood. Every receptor here comes from a woman aged 45 to 65 with acute or convalescent COVID-19.

The gene calls are TRBV30 and TRBJ2-7; D might be TRBD1 (6 bases). The germline CDR1 and CDR2 sequences are GTSNPN and SVGIG (reference sequence). With 1 base removed from V and 4 bases from J, the gap between germline ends came to 11 bases. The CDR3 spans 13 residues. CDR3 amino acids: CAWSAGQTYEQYF. Here the CDR3 DNA reads TGTGCCTGGAGTGCTGGACAGACATACGAGCAGTACTTC.

This clone was seen a single time. V is TRBV2 and J is TRBJ1-2; D is unclear. With 1 base removed from V and 8 bases from J, the gap between germline ends came to 14 bases. Per germline, CDR1 SNHLY and CDR2 FYNNEI. The CDR3 has 14 residues. The CDR3 DNA reads as TGTGCCAGCAGTGAAGAGGCAGGATTACCGGGCTACACCTTC. Protein product: CASSEEAGLPGYTF.

This rearrangement joins TRBV28 to TRBJ2-7, with 8 nucleotides matching TRBD2. The germline CDR1 and CDR2 sequences are MDHEN and SYDVKM. V shed 3 bases and J 1 base; nucleotides not matched to a gene: 11. This CDR3 is built from 17 residues. The CDR3 spells CASSFAGGTSNSYEQYF. The CDR3 DNA reads TGTGCCAGCAGTTTCGCGGGAGGAACCTCTAATTCCTACGAGCAGTACTTC. Complete variable domain (other parts from reference TRBV28 and TRBJ2-7): DVKVTQSSRYLVKRTGEKVFLECVQDMDHENMFWYRQDPGLGLRLIYFSYDVKMKEKGDIPEGYSVSREKKERFSLILESASTNQTSMYLCASSFAGGTSNSYEQYFGPGTRLTVT.

The genes are TRBV30 and TRBJ2-5, with TRBD1 matching over 7 bases. The junction had 0 bases not matched to a gene; V was cut back by 1 base and J by 1 base. CDR1 is GTSNPN, CDR2 SVGIG, per germline (reference sequence). The CDR3 contains 13 residues. CDR3 sequence (DNA): TGTGCCTGGAGTGGACAGGGCCAAGAGACCCAGTACTTC. As protein: CAWSGQGQETQYF.

The chain employs TRBV30 and TRBJ1-5; tentatively, D is TRBD1 (5 bases). The CDR3 sequence is 14 residues long. Germline V lookup: CDR1 GTSNPN, CDR2 SVGIG (reference sequence). V lost 2 bases and J lost 6, with 14 bases in between. CDR3 sequence reads: CAWSLGREGQPQHF. The DNA of the CDR3 is TGTGCCTGGAGTCTGGGCAGGGAGGGTCAGCCCCAGCATTTT.

This sequence joins TRBV30 and TRBJ1-1; weak D call: TRBD1 (5 bases). The CDR3 is 14 amino acids. CDR1 is GTSNPN and CDR2 is SVGIG in the germline V gene (reference sequence). Trimming removed 0 bases at V and 5 bases at J, with 13 bases between. This CDR3 is CAWSVFGGSTEAFF. In DNA form, the CDR3 reads TGTGCCTGGAGTGTCTTTGGGGGGAGTACTGAAGCTTTCTTT. The full variable domain, rest sourced from reference TRBV30 and TRBJ1-1, is SQTIHQWPATLVQPVGSPLSLECTVEGTSNPNLYWYRQAAGRGLQLLFYSVGIGQISSEVPQNLSASRPQDRQFILSSKKLLLSDSGFYLCAWSVFGGSTEAFFGQGTRLTVV.

V and J are TRBV7-9 and TRBJ1-5; weak D call: TRBD1 (5 bases). The CDR3 is made up of 16 amino acids. Germline V lookup: CDR1 SEHNR, CDR2 FQNEAQ (reference sequence). Trimming removed 0 bases from V and 2 bases from J, with 11 bases in between. CDR3 amino acids: CASSLAGGRGNQPQHF. Written as DNA, the CDR3 is TGTGCCAGCAGCTTAGCGGGGGGTAGGGGCAATCAGCCCCAGCATTTT. Supplemented by reference TRBV7-9 and TRBJ1-5, the full variable domain reads DTGVSQNPRHKITKRGQNVTFRCDPISEHNRLYWYRQTLGQGPEFLTYFQNEAQLEKSRLLSDRFSAERPKGSFSTLEIQRTEQGDSAMYLCASSLAGGRGNQPQHFGDGTRLSIL.

This clone was recorded once. The rearrangement links TRBV6-5 to TRBJ1-5; D is uncertain. Per germline, CDR1 MNHEY and CDR2 SVGAGI. CDR3 length: 15 residues. V was clipped by 7 bases and J by 1 base, with 14 bases between them. DNA of the CDR3: TGTGCCAGCAACGAGCGACCGCAGAGCAATCAGCCCCAGCATTTT. Translation gives CASNERPQSNQPQHF.

The V gene is TRBV7-2, the J gene TRBJ1-2; maybe TRBD1 (5 bases). The germline V gene has CDR1 SGHTA and CDR2 FQGNSA. The CDR3 consists of 14 residues. V was pared by 3 bases and J by 4 bases, with 12 bases between. As DNA, the CDR3 is TGTGCCAGCAGCTTGCCACCTAGGGGCTATGGCTACACCTTC. Its protein product is CASSLPPRGYGYTF.

This chain uses TRBV5-4 with TRBJ1-1; D gene unclear. This CDR3 is 14 amino acids long. Germline CDR1 and CDR2: SGHNT and YYREEE (reference sequence). Trimming shortened V by 1 base and J by 0 bases, and 7 bases separated the two germline ends. CDR3 sequence (DNA): TGTGCCAGCAGCTTGCGGGAGATGAACACTGAAGCTTTCTTT. Protein: CASSLREMNTEAFF. Looking up the rest from reference TRBV5-4 and TRBJ1-1 gives the full variable domain: ETGVTQSPTHLIKTRGQQVTLRCSSQSGHNTVSWYQQALGQGPQFIFQYYREEENGRGNFPPRFSGLQFPNYSSELNVNALELDDSALYLCASSLREMNTEAFFGQGTRLTVV.

CDR3 sequence (DNA): TGTGCCTGGAAGGTTCAGGGGGCAGGTCAGCCCCAGCATTTT. Its translation is CAWKVQGAGQPQHF. The chain has TRBV30 and TRBJ1-5, with 8 nucleotides matching TRBD1. Germline V CDR1 and CDR2: GTSNPN, SVGIG (reference sequence). CDR3 size: 14 residues. Trimming took 4 bases from V and 6 from J; bases not matched to a gene: 8. Full variable domain (outside the CDR3, taken from reference TRBV30 and TRBJ1-5): SQTIHQWPATLVQPVGSPLSLECTVEGTSNPNLYWYRQAAGRGLQLLFYSVGIGQISSEVPQNLSASRPQDRQFILSSKKLLLSDSGFYLCAWKVQGAGQPQHFGDGTRLSIL.

The chain has TRBV20-1 and TRBJ1-1; no clear D gene. Trimming removed 3 bases from V and 0 bases from J, with 8 bases in between. Germline V CDR1 and CDR2: DFQATT, SNEGSKA (reference sequence). CDR3 length: 13 amino acids. In DNA form, the CDR3 reads TGCAGTGCTAGTGAGACATTGAACACTGAAGCTTTCTTT. This encodes CSASETLNTEAFF.

The chain links TRBV5-6 to TRBJ1-6; TRBD1 aligns across 10 bases. CDR1 SGHDT and CDR2 YYEEEE come from the germline V gene. The CDR3 has 16 amino acids. Trimming at V came to 3 bases and at J to 7 bases, leaving 7 bases not matched to a gene. Written as DNA, the CDR3 is TGTGCCAGCAGCTCCACAAGACAGGGGGCAAATTCACCCCTCCACTTT. As protein: CASSSTRQGANSPLHF.